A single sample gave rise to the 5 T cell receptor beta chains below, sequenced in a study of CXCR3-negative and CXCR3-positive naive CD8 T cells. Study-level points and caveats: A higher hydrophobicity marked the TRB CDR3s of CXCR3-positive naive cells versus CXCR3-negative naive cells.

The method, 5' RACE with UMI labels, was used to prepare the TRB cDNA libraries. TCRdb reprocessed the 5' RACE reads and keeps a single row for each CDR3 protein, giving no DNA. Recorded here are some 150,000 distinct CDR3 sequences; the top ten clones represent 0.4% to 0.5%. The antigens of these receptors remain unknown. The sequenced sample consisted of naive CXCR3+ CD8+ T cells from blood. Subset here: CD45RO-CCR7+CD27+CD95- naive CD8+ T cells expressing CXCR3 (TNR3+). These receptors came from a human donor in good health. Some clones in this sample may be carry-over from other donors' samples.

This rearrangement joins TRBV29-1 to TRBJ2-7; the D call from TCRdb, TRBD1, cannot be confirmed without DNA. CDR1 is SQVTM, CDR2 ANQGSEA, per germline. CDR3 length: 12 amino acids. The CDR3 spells CSVEGPGAEQYF.

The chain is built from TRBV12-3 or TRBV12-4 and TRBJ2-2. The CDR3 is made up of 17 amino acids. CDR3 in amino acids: CASSLAVWDPNTGELFF.

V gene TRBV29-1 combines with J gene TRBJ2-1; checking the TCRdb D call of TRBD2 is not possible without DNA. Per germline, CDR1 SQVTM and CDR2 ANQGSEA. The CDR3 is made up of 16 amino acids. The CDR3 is CSVEGGLARKGNEQFF.

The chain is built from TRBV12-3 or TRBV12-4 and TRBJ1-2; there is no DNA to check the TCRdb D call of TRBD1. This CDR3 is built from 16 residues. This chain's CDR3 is CASSLASGQGHYGYTF.

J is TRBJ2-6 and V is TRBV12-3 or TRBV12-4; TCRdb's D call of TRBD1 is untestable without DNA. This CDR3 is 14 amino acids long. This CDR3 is CASNQGGGANVLTF.